The present T cell receptor (beta chain) was sequenced within a study of T cells in Graves' hyperthyroidism and ophthalmopathy. With 5 bases removed from V and 10 bases from J, the gap between germline ends came to 12 bases. CDR1 LNHDA and CDR2 SQIVND come from the germline V gene (reference sequence). The CDR3 runs to 12 residues. RNA transcripts yielded amplified TCR beta CDR3 regions. First-round RT-PCR targeting the TCR CDR3 was performed with the HTBI primer set. In TCRdb, the multiplex PCR reads were re-called with MiXCR into one record per CDR3 protein. Among about 740,000 distinct CDR3 sequences listed, approximately 14% were seen once.

This clonotype originated in a woman between 18 and 30 years old with Graves' hyperthyroidism. The chain uses TRBV19 and TRBJ2-1, with D unresolved. Sequencing was performed on blood. CDR3: CASSPLGQEQFF. CDR3 DNA sequence: TGTGCCAGTAGTCCCCTTGGGCAGGAGCAGTTCTTC.